The next 20 T cell receptor beta chains were all read from a single sample in a study of T-cell memory formation after mild COVID-19. TCRdb processed the 5' RACE reads anew with MiXCR; each CDR3 protein has one entry. The sample yields approximately 100,000 distinct CDR3 sequences, roughly 25% seen once. The sequenced material came from PBMCs or a T cell subset sorted from them (not recorded which). Receptor source: a man between 18 and 35 years old who had mild COVID-19 (a few samples of this study predate the infection). Cell type and time point are not known.

The chain is built from TRBV5-4 and TRBJ1-5; tentatively, D is TRBD1 (5 bases). The CDR3 is made up of 16 amino acids. The V end was cut by 4 bases, the J end by 0 bases, with 14 bases between. The germline V gene encodes CDR1 SGHNT and CDR2 YYREEE (reference sequence). CDR3 DNA: TGTGCCAGCAGCGGATTGGACATCCCTAGCAATCAGCCCCAGCATTTT. The encoded protein is CASSGLDIPSNQPQHF.

This chain links TRBV29-1 with TRBJ1-4; maybe TRBD1 (5 bases). V was trimmed by 4 bases and J by 1 base, leaving 10 bases between them. The CDR3 covers 14 residues. Germline V CDR1 and CDR2: SQVTM, ANQGSEA. In DNA, the CDR3 is TGCAGCGTTGCGGGAAGGGGAACTAATGAAAAACTGTTTTTT. It specifies CSVAGRGTNEKLFF.

This clonotype turned up a few times. The chain has TRBV18 and TRBJ2-7; D is undetermined. CDR3 size: 14 residues. V was pared by 0 bases and J by 2 bases, with 8 bases between. Germline V gene data show CDR1 as KGHSH and CDR2 as LQKENI. In nucleotides, the CDR3 is TGTGCCAGCTCACCACCGGCGGAAGCCTACGAGCAGTACTTC. Its translation is CASSPPAEAYEQYF.

This clonotype showed up just a few times. V and J are TRBV4-2 and TRBJ1-2; possible D gene TRBD1, 6 bases. Germline V gives CDR1 LGHNA, CDR2 YNFKEQ. The CDR3 is 13 amino acids. V was trimmed by 3 bases and J by 6 bases, leaving 11 bases between them. The chain's CDR3 is CASSQRGVDGYTF. The CDR3 DNA follows: TGTGCCAGCAGCCAGAGGGGGGTGGATGGCTACACCTTC.

This chain links TRBV20-1 with TRBJ2-7; D is uncertain. The CDR3 sequence is 14 residues long. V was trimmed by 3 bases and J by 0 bases, leaving 12 bases between them. Germline CDR1 DFQATT, CDR2 SNEGSKA (reference sequence). As DNA, the CDR3 is TGCAGTGCTAGGTCGGAAGGCAACTCCTACGAGCAGTACTTC. Protein product: CSARSEGNSYEQYF.

The chain has TRBV5-6 and TRBJ1-1; 7 nucleotides agree with TRBD1. The CDR3 runs 19 residues. Germline V CDR1 and CDR2: SGHDT, YYEEEE. Trimming cost V 1 base and J 1 base; bases outside gene matches: 16. In DNA, the CDR3 is TGTGCCAGCAGCTTGACCATAATCCGACAGGGTACGGCGAACACTGAAGCTTTCTTT. This gives the protein CASSLTIIRQGTANTEAFF. The full variable domain, rest sourced from reference TRBV5-6 and TRBJ1-1, is DAGVTQSPTHLIKTRGQQVTLRCSPKSGHDTVSWYQQALGQGPQFIFQYYEEEERQRGNFPDRFSGHQFPNYSSELNVNALLLGDSALYLCASSLTIIRQGTANTEAFFGQGTRLTVV.

This clonotype was seen more than once but under ten times. This rearrangement joins TRBV7-9 to TRBJ2-5; 8 bases agree with TRBD2. V lost 5 bases to trimming and J lost 6 bases; unmatched junction nucleotides: 11. Germline V gene data show CDR1 as SEHNR and CDR2 as FQNEAQ (reference sequence). CDR3 length: 15 amino acids. The CDR3 is CASSRAALAEQTQYF. The CDR3 nucleotides read TGTGCCAGCAGCAGAGCAGCACTAGCGGAGCAGACCCAGTACTTC.

The chain uses TRBV7-8 and TRBJ1-2; TRBD1 agrees at 7 bases. V gave up 5 bases and J gave up 4 bases; unmatched junction bases: 16. CDR1 SGHVS and CDR2 FQNEAQ come from the germline V gene. The CDR3 runs to 17 residues. The CDR3 reads CASSTETGYALFYGYTF. For the CDR3, the DNA is TGTGCCAGCAGCACGGAGACAGGGTATGCCCTGTTCTATGGCTACACCTTC.

V gene TRBV5-6 combines with J gene TRBJ2-7; D is possibly TRBD1 (6 bases). The CDR3 runs to 13 residues. From germline, CDR1 is SGHDT and CDR2 YYEEEE. V lost 4 bases to trimming and J lost 6 bases, with 14 bases between them. CDR3 region: CASSPGQSLEQYV. The CDR3 bases are TGTGCCAGCAGCCCAGGACAGTCCCTCGAGCAGTACGTC.

This clonotype appeared a few times. One end of the junction is discordant with germline, which a read error may explain. The chain links TRBV20-1 to TRBJ2-3; D uncertain. CDR1 is DFQATT, CDR2 SNEGSKA, per germline (reference sequence). The CDR3 has 15 residues. The DNA for the CDR3 is TGCAGTGCCAGAGATATGGCCACTAGCACAGATACGCAGTATTTT. Its protein product is CSARDMATSTDTQYF.

In this sample, this clonotype turned up a few times. This chain links TRBV7-3 with TRBJ2-1; the D is unclear. Looked up from germline, CDR1 is SGHTA and CDR2 is FQGTGA. Between the trimmed V and J ends, which lost 1 base and 8 bases, there was a span of 9 bases. The CDR3 has 13 amino acids. The CDR3 bases are TGTGCCAGCAGCTTAAACTCGGGCGATGAGCAGTTCTTC. It translates to CASSLNSGDEQFF.

In this sample, this clonotype turned up a few times. V usage is TRBV29-1 and J usage is TRBJ2-6; D gene unclear. Between the trimmed V and J ends, which lost 7 bases and 0 bases, there was a span of 13 bases. The CDR3 totals 15 residues. The germline V gene has CDR1 SQVTM and CDR2 ANQGSEA. In DNA form, the CDR3 reads TGCAGCGCCATCGGACGGACCTCTGGGGCCAACGTCCTGACTTTC. It specifies CSAIGRTSGANVLTF.

The chain uses TRBV2 and TRBJ1-6; D gene ambiguous. Germline assignment: CDR1 SNHLY and CDR2 FYNNEI. The length of the CDR3 is 13 residues. V dropped 6 bases and J dropped 6 bases, with 9 bases sitting between them. CDR3 DNA sequence: TGTGCCAGCAGAGGACTTTCTAATTCACCCCTCCACTTT. It encodes CASRGLSNSPLHF.

The V gene is TRBV5-1, the J gene TRBJ1-1; D might be TRBD1 (5 bases). There are 14 residues in the CDR3. Germline V gene sequence: CDR1 SGHRS, CDR2 YFSETQ. Trimming pared 1 base from V and 2 bases from J, leaving 9 bases between. Here the CDR3 reads CASSLWGKNTEAFF. In DNA, the CDR3 is TGCGCCAGCAGCTTGTGGGGCAAAAACACTGAAGCTTTCTTT. Drawing the rest from reference TRBV5-1 and TRBJ1-1, the complete variable domain is KAGVTQTPRYLIKTRGQQVTLSCSPISGHRSVSWYQQTPGQGLQFLFEYFSETQRNKGNFPGRFSGRQFSNSRSEMNVSTLELGDSALYLCASSLWGKNTEAFFGQGTRLTVV.

The chain employs TRBV29-1 and TRBJ2-6, with D perhaps TRBD1 (6 bases). From germline, CDR1 is SQVTM and CDR2 ANQGSEA. The CDR3 spans 17 residues. The V gene lost 5 bases and the J gene lost 1 base, with 18 bases spanning the gap. Here the CDR3 reads CSVQGWQGLSGANVLTF. The CDR3 region has the DNA TGCAGCGTTCAAGGGTGGCAGGGGCTTTCTGGGGCCAACGTCCTGACTTTC.

In this sample, this clonotype turned up many times. The rearrangement joins TRBV6-4 to TRBJ2-2; 8 bases agree with TRBD2. Germline V gene data show CDR1 as MRHNA and CDR2 as SNTAGT. V lost 3 bases to trimming and J lost 3 bases; unmatched junction nucleotides: 0. There are 14 residues in the CDR3. CDR3 sequence reads: CASSERGDTGELFF. CDR3 in DNA: TGTGCCAGCAGTGAGCGGGGGGACACCGGGGAGCTGTTTTTT.

The chain couples TRBV7-9 to TRBJ2-3; tentative D call: TRBD2 (6 bases). The ends were cut back, 8 bases at V and 2 bases at J, with 17 bases in the middle. The CDR3 extends over 15 amino acids. Germline CDR1 SEHNR, CDR2 FQNEAQ (reference sequence). Here the CDR3 reads CASAFPGGDTDTQYF. The CDR3 bases are TGTGCCAGCGCCTTCCCCGGGGGAGACACAGATACGCAGTATTTT.

This clonotype has a handful of counts. CDR3 DNA sequence: TGTGCCAGCAGCTTAGCGGGACTTCGGGGAGATACGCAGTATTTT. It yields the protein CASSLAGLRGDTQYF. This rearrangement joins TRBV7-6 to TRBJ2-3; D is perhaps TRBD2 (6 bases). Trimming removed 0 bases from V and 5 bases from J, with 12 bases in between. Germline CDR1 and CDR2: SGHVS and FNYEAQ. There are 15 residues in the CDR3. The full variable domain, with the rest looked up from reference TRBV7-6 and TRBJ2-3, is GAGVSQSPRYKVTKRGQDVALRCDPISGHVSLYWYRQALGQGPEFLTYFNYEAQQDKSGLPNDRFSAERPEGSISTLTIQRTEQRDSAMYRCASSLAGLRGDTQYFGPGTRLTVL.

This clonotype has only a few counts. The rearrangement uses TRBV9 and TRBJ2-7; D may be TRBD2 (5 bases). The CDR3 loop spans 14 amino acids. V was cut by 4 bases and J by 5 bases, with 16 bases left in between. Germline V gene data show CDR1 as SGDLS and CDR2 as YYNGEE. CDR3 sequence reads: CASSSDWAPDEQYF. CDR3 nucleotides: TGTGCCAGCAGCTCGGACTGGGCCCCTGACGAGCAGTACTTC.

This clonotype turned up a few times. This chain joins TRBV30 and TRBJ2-5, with 14 bases lining up with TRBD2. Looked up from germline, CDR1 is GTSNPN and CDR2 is SVGIG (reference sequence). The CDR3 is made up of 15 amino acids. With 7 bases clipped from V and 9 bases from J, the junction kept 13 bases outside the gene matches. The CDR3 bases are TGTGCCTCGGGACTAGCGGGGGTAGGGGTGTTGGCCCAGTACTTC. Encoded protein: CASGLAGVGVLAQYF. Drawing the rest from reference TRBV30 and TRBJ2-5, the complete variable domain is SQTIHQWPATLVQPVGSPLSLECTVEGTSNPNLYWYRQAAGRGLQLLFYSVGIGQISSEVPQNLSASRPQDRQFILSSKKLLLSDSGFYLCASGLAGVGVLAQYFGPGTRLLVL.